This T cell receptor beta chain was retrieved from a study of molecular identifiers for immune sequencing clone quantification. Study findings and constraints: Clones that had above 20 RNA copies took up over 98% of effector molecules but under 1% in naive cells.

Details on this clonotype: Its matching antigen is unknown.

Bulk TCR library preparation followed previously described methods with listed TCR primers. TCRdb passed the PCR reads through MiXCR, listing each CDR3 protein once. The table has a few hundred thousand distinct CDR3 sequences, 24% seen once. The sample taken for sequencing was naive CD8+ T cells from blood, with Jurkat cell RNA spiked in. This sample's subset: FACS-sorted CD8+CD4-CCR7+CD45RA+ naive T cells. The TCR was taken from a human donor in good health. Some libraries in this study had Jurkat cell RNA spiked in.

The CDR3 region has the DNA TGTGCCAGCAGTGCCTTCAAGGGACGTGAGATGGAAGCTTTCTTT. It yields the protein CASSAFKGREMEAFF. V usage is TRBV2 and J usage is TRBJ1-1; tentative D call: TRBD1 (5 bases). CDR3 length: 15 amino acids. V was pared by 4 bases and J by 8 bases, with 20 bases between. CDR1 and CDR2 from the germline V gene are SNHLY and FYNNEI.